A single sample is the source of the 23 T cell receptor beta chains below, sequenced in a study of CD8+ T cells in alopecia areata (dated by TCRdb to about 2018). The time point label of this sample denotes: baseline before oral tofacitinib. Library method: the immunoSEQ multiplex PCR assay. RNA was extracted from all samples and reverse transcribed into cDNA as template for TCR sequencing. TCRdb provides this immuneACCESS table in a form limited to in-frame rearrangements. Some clones are lacking; in checked studies, under half of them reflect an unresolved V gene, and why the rest are absent is not known. Present in this sample are 55,000 to 75,000 clones, about 44% of which were seen just once. The top ten clonotypes cover about 17% of the sample. Sequenced here: CD8+ T cells sorted from blood, sampled at week 0. These receptors all stem from a human donor with alopecia areata.

The chain uses TRBV7-8 and TRBJ2-7; a possible D gene is TRBD1 (6 bases). This CDR3 has 12 amino acids. Germline CDR1 reads SGHVS; CDR2 reads FQNEAQ. V was cut by 5 bases and J by 5 bases, with 10 bases left in between. CDR3 nucleotide sequence: TGTGCCAGCAGCACAGGGTCCAACGAGCAGTACTTC. Its translation: CASSTGSNEQYF.

Regarding this clone: Other DNA variants within this sample encode the same CDR3. The rearrangement uses TRBV29-1 and TRBJ2-7; D is ambiguous. Germline V gene lookup returns CDR1 SQVTM and CDR2 ANQGSEA. This CDR3 comprises 12 residues. The V end lost 2 bases, the J end lost 1 base, and 6 bases lay between the germline ends. This CDR3 is CSVEIRSYEQYF. The CDR3 DNA reads TGCAGCGTTGAAATCCGTTCCTACGAGCAGTACTTC.

This chain joins TRBV14 and TRBJ1-1; D gene ambiguous. Germline values: CDR1 SGHDN, CDR2 FVKESK. CDR3 length: 13 residues. The V and J ends lost 1 base and 5 bases respectively, with 8 bases between them. The CDR3 nucleotides read TGTGCCAGCAGCCAAGGCTTGAGGACTGAAGCTTTCTTT. Its translation is CASSQGLRTEAFF. The entire variable domain, with the rest obtained from reference TRBV14 and TRBJ1-1, is as follows: EAGVTQFPSHSVIEKGQTVTLRCDPISGHDNLYWYRRVMGKEIKFLLHFVKESKQDESGMPNNRFLAERTGGTYSTLKVQPAELEDSGVYFCASSQGLRTEAFFGQGTRLTVV.

About this clone itself: This sequence is one base from a far larger clone and is likely a read error. The chain couples TRBV18 to TRBJ2-7; no clear D gene. Germline V gene data show CDR1 as KGHSH and CDR2 as LQKENI. The CDR3 runs 13 residues. Here the CDR3 reads CASSPPGDNEQYF. CDR3 nucleotide sequence: TGTGCCAGCTCCCCACCGGGCGACAATGAGCAGTACTTC.

This clone has more than one count but fewer than ten. CDR3 sequence (DNA): TGTGCCAGCAGTTACTCGATGGGGACTGGGACAGATACGCAGTATTTT. It yields the protein CASSYSMGTGTDTQYF. The chain carries TRBV6-5 and TRBJ2-3, with a possible D match to TRBD2 (6 bases). Trimming cost V 0 bases and J 3 bases, with 13 bases left between them. CDR1 is MNHEY and CDR2 is SVGAGI in the germline V gene. The CDR3 has 16 amino acids.

This clone was picked up a small number of times. V and J are TRBV7-9 and TRBJ2-2; maybe TRBD1 (5 bases). This CDR3 spans 13 amino acids. Germline V gene data show CDR1 as SEHNR and CDR2 as FQNEAQ (reference sequence). V lost 8 bases and J lost 2, with 9 bases in between. The CDR3 coding sequence is TGTGCCAGCGGGCAGGGAAACACCGGGGAGCTGTTTTTT. It codes for CASGQGNTGELFF.

This rearrangement joins TRBV30 to TRBJ2-3; weak D call: TRBD1 (5 bases). V dropped 6 bases and J dropped 3 bases, with 13 bases sitting between them. The CDR3 totals 13 residues. CDR1 and CDR2 from the germline V gene are GTSNPN and SVGIG (reference sequence). CDR3 region: CACHRQGTDTQYF. The CDR3 coding sequence is TGTGCCTGCCACAGGCAGGGAACAGATACGCAGTATTTT.

The chain recombines TRBV7-9 with TRBJ2-7; D call uncertain. Per the germline V gene, CDR1 is SEHNR and CDR2 is FQNEAQ (reference sequence). Trimming cost V 0 bases and J 5 bases, with 5 bases left between them. There are 12 residues in the CDR3. CDR3 sequence: CASSLARHEQYF. The CDR3 region has the DNA TGTGCCAGCAGCTTAGCCAGACACGAGCAGTACTTC.

This clone has more than one count but fewer than ten. The chain couples TRBV29-1 to TRBJ2-7; D is perhaps TRBD1 (5 bases). Germline values: CDR1 SQVTM, CDR2 ANQGSEA. With 6 bases removed from V and 3 bases from J, the gap between germline ends came to 15 bases. This CDR3 region has 13 residues. The CDR3 spells CSVEKGDSYEQYF. For the CDR3, the DNA is TGCAGCGTGGAGAAAGGAGACAGCTACGAGCAGTACTTC.

The rearrangement joins TRBV29-1 to TRBJ2-1; D not resolved. V was pared by 7 bases and J by 5 bases, with 15 bases between. Per the germline V gene, CDR1 is SQVTM and CDR2 is ANQGSEA. This CDR3 comprises 13 residues. CDR3 region: CSATERTDNEQFF. The CDR3 DNA follows: TGCAGCGCCACCGAGAGGACGGACAATGAGCAGTTCTTC.

The V and J genes are TRBV10-3 and TRBJ2-7; 8 bases are shared with TRBD2. The CDR3 length is 14 residues. V trimming: 6 bases; J trimming: 1 base; junction bases outside the gene matches: 5. The germline gives CDR1 ENHRY, CDR2 SYGVKD. Here the CDR3 DNA reads TGTGCCATCAGAACTAGCGGAGCATCCTACGAGCAGTACTTC. It is translated as CAIRTSGASYEQYF.

This clone was seen only a few times. The chain recombines TRBV11-2 with TRBJ1-2, with a possible D match to TRBD1 (5 bases). V lost 1 base to trimming and J lost 6 bases, with 12 bases between them. From germline, CDR1 is SGHAT and CDR2 FQNNGV. This CDR3 region has 14 residues. The CDR3 loop is CASSLGGGAHGYTF. The CDR3 DNA sequence: TGTGCCAGCAGCTTAGGAGGAGGGGCGCATGGCTACACCTTC.

This clone turned up a few times. The chain uses TRBV5-8 and TRBJ1-1, with a weak D call TRBD1 (6 bases). The germline CDR1 and CDR2 sequences are SGHTS and YDEGEE. The length of the CDR3 is 13 residues. Trimming shortened V by 4 bases and J by 5 bases, and 12 bases separated the two germline ends. The CDR3 DNA follows: TGTGCCAGCAGCCTTCGTAGGGGGACTGAAGCTTTCTTT. It is translated as CASSLRRGTEAFF.

This chain links TRBV29-1 with TRBJ1-2; D unresolved. Per the germline V gene, CDR1 is SQVTM and CDR2 is ANQGSEA. V gave up 2 bases and J gave up 7 bases, with 11 bases separating them. The CDR3 runs 12 residues. CDR3: CSVEIGGVGYTF. For the CDR3, the DNA is TGCAGCGTTGAAATTGGCGGTGTTGGCTACACCTTC. Looking up the rest from reference TRBV29-1 and TRBJ1-2 gives the full variable domain: SAVISQKPSRDICQRGTSLTIQCQVDSQVTMMFWYRQQPGQSLTLIATANQGSEATYESGFVIDKFPISRPNLTFSTLTVSNMSPEDSSIYLCSVEIGGVGYTFGSGTRLTVV.

The gene calls are TRBV6-1 and TRBJ1-2, with 7 bases aligning to TRBD1. This CDR3 is 14 amino acids long. V was pared by 0 bases and J by 6 bases, with 4 bases of the junction left unmatched. The germline V gene encodes CDR1 MNHNS and CDR2 SASEGT. The CDR3 protein is CASSEAEGANGYTF. The CDR3 nucleotides are TGTGCCAGCAGTGAAGCGGAGGGGGCAAATGGCTACACCTTC.

The CDR3 protein is CASSLKASSYNEQFF. In DNA, the CDR3 is TGTGCCAGCAGCCTGAAGGCAAGCTCCTACAATGAGCAGTTCTTC. V usage is TRBV6-6 and J usage is TRBJ2-1, with D hard to call. Trimming stripped 6 bases from V and 0 bases from J, with 12 bases between. The CDR3 runs 15 residues. Per the germline V gene, CDR1 is MNHNY and CDR2 is SVGAGI (reference sequence).

The genes are TRBV7-6 and TRBJ2-7; 7 bases line up with TRBD2. Germline-derived CDR1 and CDR2 are SGHVS and FNYEAQ. The trim removed 1 base at V and 3 bases at J, leaving 3 bases unmatched. The CDR3 is made up of 14 amino acids. In DNA form, the CDR3 reads TGTGCCAGCAGCTTAGTCACGGGGGGCTACGAGCAGTACTTC. Amino acids: CASSLVTGGYEQYF.

The rearrangement joins TRBV29-1 to TRBJ1-1, with a possible D match to TRBD1 (6 bases). Germline CDR1 and CDR2: SQVTM and ANQGSEA. This CDR3 is built from 12 residues. V lost 7 bases to trimming and J lost 6 bases, with 15 bases between them. The chain's CDR3 is CSAWGQGSEAFF. CDR3 sequence (DNA): TGCAGCGCCTGGGGGCAGGGGTCTGAAGCTTTCTTT.

A few counts support this clone. V and J are TRBV2 and TRBJ1-2; D possibly corresponds to TRBD1 (6 bases). Between the trimmed V and J ends, which lost 1 base and 8 bases, there was a span of 11 bases. In germline, CDR1 is SNHLY, CDR2 FYNNEI. CDR3 length: 13 residues. This chain's CDR3 is CASSEDRAQGYTF. Written as DNA, the CDR3 is TGTGCCAGCAGTGAAGACAGGGCTCAAGGCTACACCTTC.

The chain joins TRBV9 to TRBJ2-3; weak D call: TRBD2 (6 bases). The V and J ends lost 3 bases and 4 bases respectively, with 15 bases between them. Germline-derived CDR1 and CDR2 are SGDLS and YYNGEE. This CDR3 spans 15 amino acids. The CDR3 nucleotides are TGTGCCAGCAGCGCCTCGGGACTTTGGGCAGATACGCAGTATTTT. It translates to CASSASGLWADTQYF.

V usage is TRBV30 and J usage is TRBJ2-7; maybe TRBD1 (6 bases). V lost 2 bases to trimming and J lost 7 bases, with 15 bases between them. The CDR3 has 13 residues. Germline-derived CDR1 and CDR2 are GTSNPN and SVGIG (reference sequence). In nucleotides, the CDR3 is TGTGCCTGGAGTAACCAGGGGTCGGGAGAGCAGTACTTC. Its translation: CAWSNQGSGEQYF.

The J gene is TRBJ2-2, the V gene TRBV29-1; 11 nucleotides match TRBD2. The CDR3 contains 16 residues. Germline loops: CDR1 SQVTM, CDR2 ANQGSEA. Unmatched junction bases numbered 5, after V lost 4 bases and J lost 1 base. The CDR3 here is CSVGPGLAVNTGELFF. CDR3 DNA sequence: TGCAGCGTTGGCCCGGGACTAGCGGTGAACACCGGGGAGCTGTTTTTT.

There are a few counts of this clone. The chain employs TRBV2 and TRBJ1-5; no definite D call. The CDR3 length is 14 residues. Trimming stripped 5 bases from V and 0 bases from J, with 8 bases between. Germline assignment: CDR1 SNHLY and CDR2 FYNNEI. In nucleotides, the CDR3 is TGTGCCAGCAGTCAATGGCATAGCAATCAGCCCCAGCATTTT. Encoded protein: CASSQWHSNQPQHF.